This T cell receptor (beta chain) was recovered during a study of cytomegalovirus exposure and HLA in healthy donors. Study as a whole: An early release of data contained tens of millions of unique TCRs, which came from HLA-typed donors. Study-level points and caveats: Later on, analysis showed that most CMV-associated TCR beta chains appeared to be HLA-restricted.

In the case of this clone: The antigen is not known.

With 60 Vbeta and 13 Jbeta primers, the PCR was carried out. Clones were read by immunoSEQ multiplex PCR, and TCRdb kept only the in-frame ones, dropping some. The table shows more than 95,000 clones, with roughly 80% occurring only once. CDR1 is MNHEY, CDR2 SVGAGI, per germline. The CDR3 is 15 amino acids. Deletions cut 0 bases from V and 2 bases from J, with 8 bases between. Sequencing was performed on PBMCs. This receptor was identified in a female donor in good health and CMV-seronegative. The V and J genes are TRBV6-5 and TRBJ1-3; D uncertain. DNA of the CDR3: TGTGCCAGCAGTTACTCTCGGGATACTGGAAACACCATATATTTT. As protein: CASSYSRDTGNTIYF.